This TCR beta chain comes out of a study of T cell changes during pregnancy in multiple sclerosis. V dropped 3 bases and J dropped 2; count of bases not matched to a gene: 4. The CDR3 extends over 14 amino acids. The germline V gene encodes CDR1 SGHTA and CDR2 FQGNSA. Only in-frame clones appear in the TCRdb table, and some are missing; sequencing was by immunoSEQ multiplex PCR. The sample gives 65,000 to 90,000 clones, almost 95% of which show up once; 2.5% to 3% is in the top ten. This TCR was sampled from a female donor in good health, enrolled as a control in a pregnancy study. The sample was peripheral blood, taken in the third trimester of pregnancy. The V and J genes are TRBV7-2 and TRBJ2-7; 7 bases fit TRBD1. The CDR3 is CASSLGDRPYEQYF. The CDR3 bases are TGTGCCAGCAGCTTGGGGGACAGACCCTACGAGCAGTACTTC.